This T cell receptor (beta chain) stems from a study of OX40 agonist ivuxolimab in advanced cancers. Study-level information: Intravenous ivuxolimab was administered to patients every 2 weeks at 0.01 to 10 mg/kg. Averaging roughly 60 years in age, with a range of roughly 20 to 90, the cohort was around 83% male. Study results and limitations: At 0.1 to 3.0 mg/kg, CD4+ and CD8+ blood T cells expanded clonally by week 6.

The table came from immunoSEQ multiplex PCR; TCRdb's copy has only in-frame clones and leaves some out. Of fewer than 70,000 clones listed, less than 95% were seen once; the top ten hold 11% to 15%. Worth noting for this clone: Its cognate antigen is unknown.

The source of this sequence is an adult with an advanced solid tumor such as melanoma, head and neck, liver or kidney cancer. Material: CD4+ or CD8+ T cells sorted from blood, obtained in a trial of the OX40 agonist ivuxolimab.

DNA of the CDR3: TGTGCCAGTCTGCCGGGACTAGGCGTTTGGAACGAGCAGTACTTC. This gives the protein CASLPGLGVWNEQYF. This chain uses TRBV6-5 with TRBJ2-5; 8 bases align to TRBD2. The J call may be wrong; the DNA end is better matched by TRBJ2-7. This CDR3 comprises 15 residues. Germline V gene data show CDR1 as MNHEY and CDR2 as SVGAGI.